Detailed here is one T cell receptor beta chain. Its antigen is undetermined. The sample belongs to a study of post-analysis software for immune sequencing data. Study details: Some patients lacked subtype; others had relapsing-remitting, secondary progressive or progressive-relapsing disease.

Study findings and constraints: Controls significantly exceeded multiple sclerosis patients in normalized Chao1 diversity. Five or six TRBV segments, TRBV5-6, TRBV5-1 and TRBV20-1 among them, were found more frequent in patients than controls. Samples sharing a preparation batch grouped tightly together when assessed by F measure.

The J segment lost 10 bases and the V segment lost 4 bases, leaving 9 bases of the junction unmatched. This CDR3 has 15 residues. Per germline, CDR1 LNHNV and CDR2 YYDKDF (reference sequence). cDNA libraries for TCR beta contained unique molecular identifiers. The T cell input of roughly 1 to 11 million gave approximately 460,000 cDNA molecules. Each CDR3 protein is one row after TCRdb ran MiXCR on the PCR reads. The repertoire holds about 570,000 distinct CDR3 sequences, with less than 40% as singletons. The gene calls are TRBV15 and TRBJ2-1, with TRBD2 matching 11 bases. This sequence originates from a girl younger than 18 with multiple sclerosis. Sample: blood. The CDR3 nucleotides read TGTGCCACCAGCATGAATAGCGGGGGGGCCGGGGAGCAGTTCTTC. Its protein product is CATSMNSGGAGEQFF.